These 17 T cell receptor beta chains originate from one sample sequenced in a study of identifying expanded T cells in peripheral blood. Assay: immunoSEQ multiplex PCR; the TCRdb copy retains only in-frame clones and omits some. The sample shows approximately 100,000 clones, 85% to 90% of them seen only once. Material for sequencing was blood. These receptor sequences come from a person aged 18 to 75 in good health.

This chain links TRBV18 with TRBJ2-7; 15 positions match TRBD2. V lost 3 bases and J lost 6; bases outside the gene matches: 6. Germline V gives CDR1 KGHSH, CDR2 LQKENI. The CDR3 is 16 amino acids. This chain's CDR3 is CASSPAGTSGGTEQYF. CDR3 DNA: TGTGCCAGCTCACCCGCCGGGACTAGCGGGGGGACCGAGCAGTACTTC.

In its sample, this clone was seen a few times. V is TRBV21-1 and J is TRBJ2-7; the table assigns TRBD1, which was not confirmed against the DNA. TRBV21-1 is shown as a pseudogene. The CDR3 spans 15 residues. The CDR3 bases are TGTGCCAGCAGCAAAGACCGGACAGGGGGCCACGAGCAGTACTTC. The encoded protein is CASSKDRTGGHEQYF.

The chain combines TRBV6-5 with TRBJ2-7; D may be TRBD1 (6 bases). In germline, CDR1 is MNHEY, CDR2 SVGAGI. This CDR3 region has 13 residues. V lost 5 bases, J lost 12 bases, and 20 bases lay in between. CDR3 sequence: CASSERQASYRYF. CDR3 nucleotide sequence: TGTGCCAGCAGTGAGAGACAGGCGTCGTACCGGTACTTC.

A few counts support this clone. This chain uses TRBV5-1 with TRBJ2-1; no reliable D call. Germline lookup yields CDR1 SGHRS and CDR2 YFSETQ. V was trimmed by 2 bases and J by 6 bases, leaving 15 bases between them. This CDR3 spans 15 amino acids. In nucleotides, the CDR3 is TGCGCCAGCAGCTTCTCAGACCGGCCTGGCAATGAGCAGTTCTTC. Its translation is CASSFSDRPGNEQFF.

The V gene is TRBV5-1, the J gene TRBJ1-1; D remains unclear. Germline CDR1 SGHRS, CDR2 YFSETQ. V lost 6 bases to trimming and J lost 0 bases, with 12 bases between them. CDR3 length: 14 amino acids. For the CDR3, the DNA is TGCGCCAGCATGCTCAACGTTATGAACACTGAAGCTTTCTTT. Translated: CASMLNVMNTEAFF.

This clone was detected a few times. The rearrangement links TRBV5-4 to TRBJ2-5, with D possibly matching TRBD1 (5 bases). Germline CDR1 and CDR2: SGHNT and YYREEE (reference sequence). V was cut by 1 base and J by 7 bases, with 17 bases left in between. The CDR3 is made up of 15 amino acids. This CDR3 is CASSLISSDRGTQYF. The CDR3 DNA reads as TGTGCCAGCAGCTTGATAAGTTCAGATAGGGGGACCCAGTACTTC.

The CDR3 here is CASSPRLAGGVSSGANVLTF. The CDR3 nucleotides are TGTGCCAGCAGCCCGAGACTAGCGGGGGGCGTTAGCTCTGGGGCCAACGTCCTGACTTTC. The chain carries TRBV4-2 and TRBJ2-6; 13 nucleotides match TRBD2. Trimming removed 4 bases from V and 0 bases from J; junction bases left unmatched: 9. The CDR3 totals 20 residues. The germline V gene has CDR1 LGHNA and CDR2 YNFKEQ.

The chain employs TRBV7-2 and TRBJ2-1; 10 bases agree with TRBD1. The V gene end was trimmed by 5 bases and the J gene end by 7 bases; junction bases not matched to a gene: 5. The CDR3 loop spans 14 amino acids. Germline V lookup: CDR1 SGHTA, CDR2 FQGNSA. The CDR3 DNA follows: TGTGCCAGCAGCCCGACAGGGGGCGGGAATGAGCAGTTCTTC. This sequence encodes CASSPTGGGNEQFF.

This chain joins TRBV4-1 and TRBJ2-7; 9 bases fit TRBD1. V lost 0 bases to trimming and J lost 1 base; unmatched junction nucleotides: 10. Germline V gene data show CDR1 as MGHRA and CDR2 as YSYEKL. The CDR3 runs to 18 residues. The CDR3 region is CASSQDVGTGLRSYEQYF. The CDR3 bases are TGCGCCAGCAGCCAAGATGTCGGGACAGGGCTTCGGTCCTACGAGCAGTACTTC.

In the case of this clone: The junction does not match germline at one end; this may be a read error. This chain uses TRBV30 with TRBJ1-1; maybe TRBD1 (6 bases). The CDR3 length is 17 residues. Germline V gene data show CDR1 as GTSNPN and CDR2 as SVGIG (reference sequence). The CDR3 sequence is CAWSTDYAFQGNPEAFF. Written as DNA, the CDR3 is TGTGCCTGGAGTACCGATTACGCTTTCCAGGGGAACCCTGAAGCTTTCTTT.

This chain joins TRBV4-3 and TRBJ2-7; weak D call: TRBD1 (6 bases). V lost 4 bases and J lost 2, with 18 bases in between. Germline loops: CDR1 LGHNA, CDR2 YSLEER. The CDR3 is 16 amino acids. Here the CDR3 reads CASSRTGNTGTYEQYF. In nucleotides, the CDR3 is TGCGCCAGCAGCCGGACGGGAAACACAGGGACCTACGAGCAGTACTTC.

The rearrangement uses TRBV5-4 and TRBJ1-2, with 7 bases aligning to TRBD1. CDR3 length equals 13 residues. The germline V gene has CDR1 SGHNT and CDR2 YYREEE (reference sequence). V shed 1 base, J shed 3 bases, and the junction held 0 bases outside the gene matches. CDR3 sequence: CASSLTGDYGYTF. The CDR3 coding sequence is TGTGCCAGCAGCTTGACAGGGGACTATGGCTACACCTTC.

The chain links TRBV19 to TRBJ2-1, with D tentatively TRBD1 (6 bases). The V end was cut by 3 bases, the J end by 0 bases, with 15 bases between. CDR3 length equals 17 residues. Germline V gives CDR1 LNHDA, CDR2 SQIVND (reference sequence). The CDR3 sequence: CASSISQGISSYNEQFF. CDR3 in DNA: TGTGCCAGTAGTATTTCACAGGGCATAAGCTCCTACAATGAGCAGTTCTTC. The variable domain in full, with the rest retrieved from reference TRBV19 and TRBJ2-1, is DGGITQSPKYLFRKEGQNVTLSCEQNLNHDAMYWYRQDPGQGLRLIYYSQIVNDFQKGDIAEGYSVSREKKESFPLTVTSAQKNPTAFYLCASSISQGISSYNEQFFGPGTRLTVL.

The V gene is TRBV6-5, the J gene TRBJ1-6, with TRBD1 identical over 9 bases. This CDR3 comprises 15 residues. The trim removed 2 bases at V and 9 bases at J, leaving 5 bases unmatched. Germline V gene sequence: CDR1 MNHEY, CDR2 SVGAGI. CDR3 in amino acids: CASSYRGQGGSPLHF. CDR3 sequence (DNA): TGTGCCAGCAGTTACAGGGGACAGGGTGGTTCACCCCTCCACTTT.

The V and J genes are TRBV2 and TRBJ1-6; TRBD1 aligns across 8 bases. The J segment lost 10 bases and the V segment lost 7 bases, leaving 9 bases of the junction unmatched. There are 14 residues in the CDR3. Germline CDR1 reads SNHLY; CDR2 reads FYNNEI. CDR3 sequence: CASNTGQGVSPLHF. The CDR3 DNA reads TGTGCCAGCAATACTGGACAGGGTGTGTCACCCCTCCACTTT.

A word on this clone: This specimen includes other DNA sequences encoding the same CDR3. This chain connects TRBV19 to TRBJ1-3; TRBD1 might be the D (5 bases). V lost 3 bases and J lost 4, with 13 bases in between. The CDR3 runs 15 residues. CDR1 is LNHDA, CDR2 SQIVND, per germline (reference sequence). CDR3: CASSIIPGLGNTIYF. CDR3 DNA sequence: TGTGCCAGTAGTATTATACCGGGGCTCGGAAACACCATATATTTT.

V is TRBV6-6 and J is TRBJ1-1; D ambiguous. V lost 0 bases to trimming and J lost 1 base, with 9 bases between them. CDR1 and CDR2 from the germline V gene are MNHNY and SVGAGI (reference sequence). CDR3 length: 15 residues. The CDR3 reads CASSYSDEGNTEAFF. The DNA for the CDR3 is TGTGCCAGCAGTTACTCAGATGAGGGGAACACTGAAGCTTTCTTT.